The entry that follows covers one T cell receptor beta chain sequence. In the original analysis: How many nucleated cells were present was estimated from reference gene primer amplification. Some clones are missing from TCRdb's copy, which holds only in-frame ones; the method was immunoSEQ multiplex PCR. V, J and clone size are those of that table, while D and trimming were read from the DNA. The sample has about 97,000 clones, roughly 88% seen once; the top ten hold around 2.1%. The record originates from a study of blood T cell repertoires in COVID-19. At the level of the study: Spain, Italy and the United States supplied samples that represented acute and convalescent COVID-19. T cells, B-cell-depleted T cells, or PBMCs supplied cDNA or gDNA.

Seattle participants joined during active infection and were tracked over time. Germline V gene lookup returns CDR1 SQVTM and CDR2 ANQGSEA. The germline V and J ends were trimmed by 7 bases and 5 bases, with 9 bases remaining between them. The CDR3 runs 11 residues. The chain employs TRBV29-1 and TRBJ2-1, with a tentative D call TRBD2 (6 bases). The sequenced sample was peripheral blood. The clonotype originates from a man aged 50 or older with COVID-19, enrolled during active disease. DNA for the CDR3: TGCAGCGCCGGGGGAAACAATGAGCAGTTCTTC. It codes for CSAGGNNEQFF.